This T cell receptor (beta chain) comes out of a study of blood T cell repertoires in COVID-19. Profiling relied on immunoSEQ multiplex PCR, and the TCRdb table lists in-frame clones only, not all of them. This sample has over 60,000 clones, with around 76% found just once. There are 15 residues in the CDR3. The germline V gene encodes CDR1 MNHNS and CDR2 SASEGT. V shed 2 bases and J 4 bases; nucleotides not matched to a gene: 2. The chain is built from TRBV6-1 and TRBJ1-6; 7 nucleotides agree with TRBD1. The source of this sequence is a woman older than 75 with acute or convalescent COVID-19. Source material: peripheral blood. CDR3 nucleotides: TGTGCCAGCAGTGAAATGACAGGGTATAATTCACCCCTCCACTTT. The encoded protein is CASSEMTGYNSPLHF.